Listed here are 30 T cell receptor beta chains from one sample, sequenced in a study of T-cell reconstitution after alpha-beta-depleted transplantation in children. Unique molecular identifiers were incorporated when the TCRbeta library was constructed. In TCRdb, the PCR reads were re-called with MiXCR into one record per CDR3 protein. The sample lists a few hundred thousand distinct CDR3 sequences; over 40% were seen once. The specimen was PBMCs, collected before TCRalphabeta/CD19-depleted stem cell transplant. These receptors were collected from a girl aged 2 to 10 with aplastic anemia, due to receive a stem cell transplant.

This clonotype showed up many times. The genes are TRBV10-3 and TRBJ1-1, with unresolved D. The CDR3 runs to 13 residues. Germline V CDR1 and CDR2: ENHRY, SYGVKD. The V end was cut by 8 bases, the J end by 6 bases, with 16 bases between. The CDR3 spells CAIGLDGSAEAFF. The CDR3 coding sequence is TGTGCCATCGGATTGGACGGAAGCGCTGAAGCTTTCTTT.

The chain recombines TRBV4-1 with TRBJ1-1; D unclear. V lost 4 bases and J 4 bases, leaving 16 bases between the germline ends. The germline gives CDR1 MGHRA, CDR2 YSYEKL. This CDR3 region has 15 residues. In DNA, the CDR3 is TGCGCCAGCAGCCCCCTAAGCGATCGGTCCACTGAAGCTTTCTTT. Amino acid sequence: CASSPLSDRSTEAFF.

There are many counts of this clonotype. The V and J genes are TRBV21-1 and TRBJ2-7. TRBV21-1 is recorded as a pseudogene. The CDR3 has 13 amino acids. In nucleotides, the CDR3 is TGTGCCAGCAGCAGAGTCGCGACCTACGAGCAGTACTTC. Residues: CASSRVATYEQYF.

This clonotype was found many times. The CDR3 loop is CASSLEPPYSGANVLTF. The CDR3 DNA reads TGTGCCAGCAGCTTGGAACCCCCTTACTCTGGGGCCAACGTCCTGACTTTC. The V gene is TRBV5-5, the J gene TRBJ2-6; D remains unclear. V lost 0 bases and J lost 0, with 10 bases in between. Per germline, CDR1 SGHKS and CDR2 YYEKEE (reference sequence). This CDR3 is 17 amino acids long.

This clonotype turned up a few times. The V call is TRBV3-1, the J call TRBJ2-1; the D is unclear. V was clipped by 1 base and J by 9 bases, with 13 bases between them. This CDR3 has 14 amino acids. Per the germline V gene, CDR1 is LGHDT and CDR2 is YNNKEL (reference sequence). The CDR3 DNA reads TGTGCCAGCAGCCAAGTCGGCAGCCGCCGTGAGCAGTTCTTC. It codes for CASSQVGSRREQFF.

The V call is TRBV7-2, the J call TRBJ2-3; D is unclear. CDR1 and CDR2 (germline): SGHTA, FQGNSA. This CDR3 region has 14 residues. The ends were cut back, 1 base at V and 0 bases at J, with 5 bases in the middle. The CDR3 sequence: CASSLDISTDTQYF. In nucleotides, the CDR3 is TGTGCCAGCAGCTTAGACATAAGCACAGATACGCAGTATTTT. The full variable domain, completed using reference TRBV7-2 and TRBJ2-3, is GAGVSQSPSNKVTEKGKDVELRCDPISGHTALYWYRQSLGQGLEFLIYFQGNSAPDKSGLPSDRFSAERTGGSVSTLTIQRTQQEDSAVYLCASSLDISTDTQYFGPGTRLTVL.

This sequence joins TRBV3-1 and TRBJ2-7, with TRBD2 matching over 10 bases. The J segment lost 0 bases and the V segment lost 2 bases, leaving 7 bases of the junction unmatched. CDR1 and CDR2 (germline): LGHDT, YNNKEL (reference sequence). This CDR3 region has 17 residues. The CDR3 loop reads CASSQPSSGRSSYEQYF. Written as DNA, the CDR3 is TGTGCCAGCAGCCAACCTTCTAGCGGGAGAAGCTCCTACGAGCAGTACTTC.

This clonotype appeared many times. This chain joins TRBV29-1 and TRBJ2-1; D unclear. V gave up 4 bases and J gave up 7 bases, with 20 bases separating them. The CDR3 covers 15 residues. From germline, CDR1 is SQVTM and CDR2 ANQGSEA. CDR3 sequence (DNA): TGCAGCGTTGTGGGGTCAGCCCCGTCGGTGAATGAGCAGTTCTTC. This encodes CSVVGSAPSVNEQFF.

This clonotype has a count of ten or more. The chain combines TRBV5-1 with TRBJ2-1; D unresolved. Trimming took 4 bases from V and 5 from J, leaving 10 bases between them. Germline CDR1 reads SGHRS; CDR2 reads YFSETQ. The CDR3 runs to 13 residues. CDR3 sequence reads: CASSPRLDNEQFF. In nucleotides, the CDR3 is TGCGCCAGCAGCCCGAGACTGGACAATGAGCAGTTCTTC.

The table lists this clonotype with a few counts. The rearrangement joins TRBV12-3 or TRBV12-4 to TRBJ1-5, with no clear D. The length of the CDR3 is 18 residues. V was clipped by 0 bases and J by 4 bases, with 19 bases between them. The CDR3 region is CASSLAPLGLTTNQPQHF. The CDR3 DNA follows: TGTGCCAGCAGTTTAGCTCCCTTGGGCCTTACTACAAATCAGCCCCAGCATTTT.

The chain links TRBV20-1 to TRBJ2-1, with D perhaps TRBD2 (6 bases). The CDR3 runs 16 residues. Germline V gene data show CDR1 as DFQATT and CDR2 as SNEGSKA (reference sequence). The V gene lost 2 bases and the J gene lost 0 bases, with 14 bases spanning the gap. CDR3 DNA: TGCAGTGCTAGATTCTGGGGGACTGACTCCTACAATGAGCAGTTCTTC. Protein sequence: CSARFWGTDSYNEQFF.

The chain has TRBV18 and TRBJ2-7; D is possibly TRBD1 or TRBD2 (6 bases each). V lost 1 base, J lost 4 bases, and 14 bases lay in between. CDR1 is KGHSH and CDR2 is LQKENI in the germline V gene. This CDR3 has 15 amino acids. For the CDR3, the DNA is TGTGCCAGCTCACCACAGCCCGGGGGCGGGTACGAGCAGTACTTC. It specifies CASSPQPGGGYEQYF.

This sequence joins TRBV12-3 or TRBV12-4 and TRBJ2-7; TRBD1 is a possible D gene (5 bases). The CDR3 consists of 14 residues. V was clipped by 8 bases and J by 5 bases, with 19 bases between them. This CDR3 is CASARWQGENEQYF. In nucleotides, the CDR3 is TGTGCCAGCGCAAGGTGGCAGGGCGAGAACGAGCAGTACTTC.

The rearrangement links TRBV27 to TRBJ2-7; the match to TRBD1 covers 9 bases. The length of the CDR3 is 15 residues. Germline lookup yields CDR1 MNHEY and CDR2 SMNVEV (reference sequence). Trimming removed 3 bases from V and 4 bases from J; junction bases left unmatched: 7. CDR3 residues: CASSFIRDRAYEQYF. As DNA, the CDR3 is TGTGCCAGCAGTTTCATCCGGGACAGGGCGTACGAGCAGTACTTC.

This clonotype came up many times. The rearrangement joins TRBV12-3 or TRBV12-4 to TRBJ1-2, with D maybe TRBD1 (6 bases). V was trimmed by 4 bases and J by 8 bases, leaving 14 bases between them. The CDR3 is 13 residues long. The CDR3 sequence is CASSSHQGWGYTF. The CDR3 DNA sequence: TGTGCCAGCAGTTCCCACCAGGGGTGGGGCTACACCTTC.

In its sample, this clonotype was seen a few times. The V call is TRBV9, the J call TRBJ2-7, with D perhaps TRBD1 (5 bases). Germline values: CDR1 SGDLS, CDR2 YYNGEE. The CDR3 totals 16 residues. Between the trimmed V and J ends, which lost 0 bases and 6 bases, there was a span of 19 bases. The CDR3 sequence: CASSVGPRIDSPEQYF. CDR3 bases: TGTGCCAGCAGCGTAGGTCCACGGATTGACAGTCCCGAGCAGTACTTC.

This clonotype has just one count. The chain carries TRBV6-1 and TRBJ2-5; the D call may be TRBD1 or TRBD2 (5 bases each). The germline gives CDR1 MNHNS, CDR2 SASEGT. The length of the CDR3 is 14 residues. V shed 7 bases and J shed 5 bases, with 17 bases lying between them. The CDR3 coding sequence is TGTGCCAGCAAGAAGAGGGGCAGGGTTGAGACCCAGTACTTC. Residues: CASKKRGRVETQYF.

This clonotype was observed many times. The chain employs TRBV4-1 and TRBJ2-7; 9 nucleotides align to TRBD1. Germline assignment: CDR1 MGHRA and CDR2 YSYEKL. The CDR3 totals 15 residues. After removal of 3 bases from V and 4 bases from J, the junction contained 7 bases not matched to a gene. The CDR3, as DNA: TGCGCCAGCAGCCACCAGACAGGGGGAGGGTACGAGCAGTACTTC. This translates into CASSHQTGGGYEQYF.

The V gene is TRBV20-1, the J gene TRBJ2-7; 10 bases line up with TRBD2. After removal of 3 bases from V and 3 bases from J, the junction contained 5 bases not matched to a gene. There are 14 residues in the CDR3. CDR1 DFQATT and CDR2 SNEGSKA come from the germline V gene (reference sequence). In nucleotides, the CDR3 is TGCAGTGCTAGGTTCCTAGCGGGAGACTACGAGCAGTACTTC. Its translation: CSARFLAGDYEQYF.

This clonotype was counted between two and nine times. The gene calls are TRBV20-1 and TRBJ2-1; D ambiguous. Trimming removed 3 bases from V and 8 bases from J, with 29 bases in between. Germline lookup yields CDR1 DFQATT and CDR2 SNEGSKA (reference sequence). This CDR3 spans 18 amino acids. For the CDR3, the DNA is TGCAGTGCTAGGCTGACACAGAAGCTGGGTTTGTGGATAGATGAGCAGTTCTTC. This encodes CSARLTQKLGLWIDEQFF.

The rearrangement uses TRBV6-5 and TRBJ2-7; 9 bases are shared with TRBD2. The CDR3 has 16 amino acids. The trim removed 0 bases at V and 1 base at J, leaving 4 bases unmatched. Germline-derived CDR1 and CDR2 are MNHEY and SVGAGI. Here the CDR3 DNA reads TGTGCCAGCAGTTACTCTAGCGGGAGACCTTCCTACGAGCAGTACTTC. Amino acid sequence: CASSYSSGRPSYEQYF.

A few counts support this clonotype. The CDR3 bases are TGCGCCAGCAGCCCCTTGGTGAACACTGAAGCTTTCTTT. As protein: CASSPLVNTEAFF. This chain joins TRBV5-1 and TRBJ1-1; D is uncertain. V lost 4 bases to trimming and J lost 0 bases, with 7 bases between them. Per the germline V gene, CDR1 is SGHRS and CDR2 is YFSETQ. The CDR3 runs to 13 residues. Full variable domain (rest looked up from reference TRBV5-1 and TRBJ1-1): KAGVTQTPRYLIKTRGQQVTLSCSPISGHRSVSWYQQTPGQGLQFLFEYFSETQRNKGNFPGRFSGRQFSNSRSEMNVSTLELGDSALYLCASSPLVNTEAFFGQGTRLTVV.

V and J are TRBV4-3 and TRBJ2-2; 7 positions agree with TRBD2. CDR1 is LGHNA, CDR2 YSLEER, per germline. The CDR3 has 16 amino acids. V lost 1 base and J lost 1; bases outside the gene matches: 3. The CDR3 DNA is TGCGCCAGCAGCCAAGCTGCGGGGGAGAACACCGGGGAGCTGTTTTTT. As protein: CASSQAAGENTGELFF.

This clonotype was observed a handful of times. The rearrangement links TRBV12-3 or TRBV12-4 to TRBJ2-1; weak D call: TRBD2 (5 bases). CDR3 length: 15 residues. The ends were cut back, 10 bases at V and 8 bases at J, with 24 bases in the middle. The CDR3 spells CAIGLRARAWYEQFF. The CDR3 DNA follows: TGTGCCATCGGCTTGAGGGCCCGGGCATGGTATGAGCAGTTCTTC.

The gene calls are TRBV7-9 and TRBJ1-1, with D maybe TRBD1 (6 bases). V was pared by 4 bases and J by 5 bases, with 14 bases between. The CDR3 sequence is 14 residues long. CDR1 SEHNR and CDR2 FQNEAQ come from the germline V gene (reference sequence). This CDR3 is CASSSPGGGTEAFF. CDR3 bases: TGTGCCAGCAGCTCCCCTGGAGGGGGGACTGAAGCTTTCTTT.

The rearrangement joins TRBV12-3 or TRBV12-4 to TRBJ1-5, with D possibly being TRBD1 (6 bases). CDR3 length equals 15 residues. V lost 1 base to trimming and J lost 6 bases, with 13 bases between them. CDR3 sequence: CASSLEVGAGQPQHF. The CDR3, as DNA: TGTGCCAGCAGTTTAGAAGTGGGGGCGGGTCAGCCCCAGCATTTT.

This sequence joins TRBV20-1 and TRBJ2-7; TRBD1 is a possible D gene (6 bases). Germline CDR1 DFQATT, CDR2 SNEGSKA (reference sequence). The CDR3 is 16 residues long. V shed 6 bases and J shed 2 bases, with 23 bases lying between them. CDR3 bases: TGCAGTGCCGGAAGCCTCAGGGGTACCCTAACCTACGAGCAGTACTTC. It codes for CSAGSLRGTLTYEQYF.

The table lists this clonotype with many counts. The V gene is TRBV12-3 or TRBV12-4, the J gene TRBJ1-5; D possibly corresponds to TRBD1 (6 bases). This CDR3 contains 14 residues. V was trimmed by 5 bases and J by 4 bases, leaving 12 bases between them. This CDR3 reads CASSPRQENQPQHF. CDR3 nucleotides: TGTGCCAGCAGTCCCCGACAGGAAAATCAGCCCCAGCATTTT.

This clonotype was counted ten times or more. This sequence joins TRBV7-2 and TRBJ2-7; no reliable D call. Between the trimmed V and J ends, which lost 1 base and 4 bases, there was a span of 5 bases. The CDR3 totals 12 residues. Germline V gene data show CDR1 as SGHTA and CDR2 as FQGNSA. CDR3 bases: TGTGCCAGCAGCTTAGGGTTTTACGAGCAGTACTTC. Translating gives CASSLGFYEQYF.

The chain combines TRBV5-1 with TRBJ2-7, with 8 positions matching TRBD1. The V gene's germline CDR1 is SGHRS and CDR2 YFSETQ. There are 15 residues in the CDR3. V shed 4 bases, J shed 7 bases, and the junction held 13 bases outside the gene matches. CDR3 region: CASSTAGTGSGEQYF. The DNA of the CDR3 is TGCGCCAGCAGCACAGCCGGGACAGGATCGGGGGAGCAGTACTTC.